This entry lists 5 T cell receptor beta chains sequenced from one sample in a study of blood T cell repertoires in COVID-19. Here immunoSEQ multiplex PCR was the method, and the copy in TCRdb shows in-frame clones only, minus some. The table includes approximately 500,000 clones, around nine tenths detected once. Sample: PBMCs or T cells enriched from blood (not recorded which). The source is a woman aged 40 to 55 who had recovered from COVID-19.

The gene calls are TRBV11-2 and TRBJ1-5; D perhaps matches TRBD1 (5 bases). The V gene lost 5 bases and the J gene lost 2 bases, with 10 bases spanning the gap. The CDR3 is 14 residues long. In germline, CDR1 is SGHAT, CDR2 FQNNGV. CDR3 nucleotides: TGTGCCAGCAGCGGGGGGTTGGGCAATCAGCCCCAGCATTTT. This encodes CASSGGLGNQPQHF.

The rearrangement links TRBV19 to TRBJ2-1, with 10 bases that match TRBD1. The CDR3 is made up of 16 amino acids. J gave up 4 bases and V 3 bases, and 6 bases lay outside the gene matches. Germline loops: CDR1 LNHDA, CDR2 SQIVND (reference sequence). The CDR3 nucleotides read TGTGCCAGTAGTATCCGGACAGGGGGTTTGTACAATGAGCAGTTCTTC. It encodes CASSIRTGGLYNEQFF.

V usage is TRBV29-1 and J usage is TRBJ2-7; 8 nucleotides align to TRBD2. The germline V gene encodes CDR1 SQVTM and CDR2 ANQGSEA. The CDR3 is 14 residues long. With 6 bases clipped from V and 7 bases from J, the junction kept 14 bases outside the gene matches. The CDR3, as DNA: TGCAGCGTCGAATTAAAAGGGACTAGAAATGAGCAGTACTTC. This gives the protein CSVELKGTRNEQYF.

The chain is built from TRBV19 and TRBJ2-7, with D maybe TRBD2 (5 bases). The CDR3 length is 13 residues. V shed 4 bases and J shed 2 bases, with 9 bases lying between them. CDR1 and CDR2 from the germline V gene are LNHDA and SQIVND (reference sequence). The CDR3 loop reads CASSRAATYEQYF. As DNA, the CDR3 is TGTGCCAGTAGTAGAGCGGCTACCTACGAGCAGTACTTC.

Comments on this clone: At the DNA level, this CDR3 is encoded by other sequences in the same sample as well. The CDR3 sequence is CASSYQGGQPQHF. The CDR3 DNA reads as TGTGCCAGCAGTTACCAGGGGGGCCAGCCCCAGCATTTT. The chain employs TRBV6-5 and TRBJ1-5, with 7 bases fitting TRBD1. The CDR3 runs to 13 residues. Germline CDR1 reads MNHEY; CDR2 reads SVGAGI. Unmatched junction bases numbered 2, after V lost 2 bases and J lost 7 bases.